The 12 T cell receptor beta chains below all came from one sample that was sequenced in a study of T cell repertoires in cytomegalovirus infection. Their target antigens are unknown. TCRdb re-derived calls from the reads in MiXCR, one entry per CDR3 protein. The sample records 900,000 to 950,000 distinct CDR3 sequences, less than 35% being singletons. This specimen was cultured CD8+ T cells from PBMCs, taken from culture after CMV antigen stimulation. The receptor set was obtained from a human donor in good health (CMV status not recorded). Some clones in this sample may be carry-over from other donors' samples.

The V gene is TRBV27, the J gene TRBJ1-1; 10 bases fit TRBD1. The CDR3 loop spans 14 amino acids. The germline CDR1 and CDR2 sequences are MNHEY and SMNVEV (reference sequence). V was clipped by 3 bases and J by 7 bases; unmatched bases: 5. DNA for the CDR3: TGTGCCAGCAGTTTTTCCGGGACAGGGGTTGAAGCTTTCTTT. Its protein is CASSFSGTGVEAFF.

This clonotype was seen only a few times. The chain links TRBV7-9 to TRBJ2-7, with D hard to call. V was shortened by 4 bases and J by 1 base, with 8 bases between the two germline ends. This CDR3 region has 13 residues. In germline, CDR1 is SEHNR, CDR2 FQNEAQ (reference sequence). The CDR3 reads CASSSALSYEQYV. The CDR3 region has the DNA TGTGCCAGCAGCTCCGCTTTATCCTACGAGCAGTACGTC.

The chain has TRBV9 and TRBJ2-1; unclear D gene. The CDR3 totals 15 residues. Trimming removed 0 bases from V and 2 bases from J, with 9 bases in between. The germline gives CDR1 SGDLS, CDR2 YYNGEE. Here the CDR3 DNA reads TGTGCCAGCAGCGTAGTGGCTGCCGCCTACAATGAGCAGTTCTTC. Translated, it gives CASSVVAAAYNEQFF.

V usage is TRBV20-1 and J usage is TRBJ1-4; no firm D call. The CDR3 covers 14 residues. Germline assignment: CDR1 DFQATT and CDR2 SNEGSKA (reference sequence). Deletions cut 3 bases from V and 9 bases from J, with 17 bases between. CDR3 DNA sequence: TGCAGTGCTAGGTGGGAGACGGACCTGAAAAAACTGTTTTTT. This codes for CSARWETDLKKLFF.

The CDR3, as DNA: TGTGCCAGCAGTCCTTATAAGGTAGCCAACAATGAGCAGTTCTTC. Its translation: CASSPYKVANNEQFF. The rearrangement joins TRBV12-3 or TRBV12-4 to TRBJ2-1, with no clear D. This CDR3 spans 15 amino acids. Trimming left V 5 bases short and J 5 bases short, with 16 bases between.

V is TRBV27 and J is TRBJ1-2, with TRBD1 matching over 9 bases. This CDR3 region has 17 residues. Germline CDR1 MNHEY, CDR2 SMNVEV (reference sequence). V lost 4 bases, J lost 3 bases, and 12 bases stayed unmatched. DNA for the CDR3: TGTGCCAGCAGTTCACAAATCCGGGACAGGGCTTACTATGGCTACACCTTC. As protein: CASSSQIRDRAYYGYTF.

The genes are TRBV10-2 and TRBJ1-5, with TRBD1 as a possible D gene (5 bases). This CDR3 spans 13 amino acids. Looked up from germline, CDR1 is WSHSY and CDR2 is SAAADI. The germline V and J ends were trimmed by 6 bases and 3 bases, with 9 bases remaining between them. The CDR3 sequence: CASRPGDNQPQHF. CDR3 nucleotides: TGCGCCAGCAGACCGGGGGACAATCAGCCCCAGCATTTT.

This chain connects TRBV5-1 to TRBJ2-1; TRBD2 agrees at 12 bases. Germline V gene sequence: CDR1 SGHRS, CDR2 YFSETQ. Germline trimming cut 4 bases from V and 3 bases from J; bases unmatched to any gene: 5. The CDR3 is made up of 16 amino acids. CDR3 DNA sequence: TGCGCCAGCAGCGAACTAGCGGGGGGACTCTACAATGAGCAGTTCTTC. As protein: CASSELAGGLYNEQFF.

J is TRBJ1-6 and V is TRBV12-3 or TRBV12-4; 8 nucleotides line up with TRBD1. Losses at the gene ends were 5 bases for V and 0 bases for J; bases not matched to a gene: 9. The CDR3 consists of 18 residues. In nucleotides, the CDR3 is TGTGCCAGCAGTCAGCACCGGGACAGGAGCTCCTATAATTCACCCCTCCACTTT. Translation gives CASSQHRDRSSYNSPLHF.

This clonotype was seen ten or more times. This chain connects TRBV12-3 or TRBV12-4 to TRBJ2-3; tentatively, D is TRBD2 (6 bases). Trimming cost V 7 bases and J 0 bases, with 14 bases left between them. The CDR3 contains 15 residues. CDR3 loop: CASIEGTSSTDTQYF. DNA of the CDR3: TGTGCCAGCATCGAGGGGACTTCTAGCACAGATACGCAGTATTTT.

The chain combines TRBV10-2 with TRBJ2-7; D unclear. Per germline, CDR1 WSHSY and CDR2 SAAADI. The germline V and J ends were trimmed by 5 bases and 3 bases, with 8 bases remaining between them. The CDR3 extends over 12 amino acids. CDR3 sequence: CASSTRNYEQYF. The CDR3, as DNA: TGCGCCAGCAGTACGAGGAACTACGAGCAGTACTTC.

The V and J genes are TRBV6-6 and TRBJ2-5; no definite D call. CDR3 length equals 13 residues. Trimming stripped 6 bases from V and 5 bases from J, with 13 bases between. The germline gives CDR1 MNHNY, CDR2 SVGAGI (reference sequence). The CDR3 protein is CASSFYRIETQYF. CDR3 DNA sequence: TGTGCCAGCAGCTTTTACCGGATCGAGACCCAGTACTTC.